This TCR beta chain was retrieved from a study of T cell responses to AZD1222 COVID-19 vaccine. Notes on the study in general: At study baseline, merely five or six AZD1222 recipients were seropositive.

Some clones are missing from TCRdb's copy, which holds only in-frame ones; the method was immunoSEQ multiplex PCR. The data contain around 140,000 clones, 90% of them seen just once; the ten biggest clones take up about 1.5%. A word on this clone: Its antigen is not known.

Trimming stripped 1 base from V and 5 bases from J, with 12 bases between. The germline V gene encodes CDR1 LNHDA and CDR2 SQIVND (reference sequence). The CDR3 runs 15 residues. J is TRBJ1-5 and V is TRBV19, with a weak D call TRBD1 (5 bases). The TCR was taken from an adult in good health. The specimen comprised peripheral blood, sampled on day 0 of AZD1222 vaccination. The CDR3 DNA reads TGTGCCAGTAGTATAGCCCAGGGTCGGGATCAGCCCCAGCATTTT. Translating gives CASSIAQGRDQPQHF.